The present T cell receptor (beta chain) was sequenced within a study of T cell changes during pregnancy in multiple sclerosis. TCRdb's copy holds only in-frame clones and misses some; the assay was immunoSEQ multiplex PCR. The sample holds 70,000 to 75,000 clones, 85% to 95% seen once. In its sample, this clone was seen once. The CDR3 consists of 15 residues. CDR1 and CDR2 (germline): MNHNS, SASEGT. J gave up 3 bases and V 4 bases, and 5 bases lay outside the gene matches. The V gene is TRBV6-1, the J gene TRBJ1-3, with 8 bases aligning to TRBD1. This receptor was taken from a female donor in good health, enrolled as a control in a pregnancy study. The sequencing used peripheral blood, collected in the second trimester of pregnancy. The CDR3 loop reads CASSGQGAGGNTIYF. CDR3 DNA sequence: TGTGCCAGCAGTGGTCAGGGGGCCGGTGGAAACACCATATATTTT.